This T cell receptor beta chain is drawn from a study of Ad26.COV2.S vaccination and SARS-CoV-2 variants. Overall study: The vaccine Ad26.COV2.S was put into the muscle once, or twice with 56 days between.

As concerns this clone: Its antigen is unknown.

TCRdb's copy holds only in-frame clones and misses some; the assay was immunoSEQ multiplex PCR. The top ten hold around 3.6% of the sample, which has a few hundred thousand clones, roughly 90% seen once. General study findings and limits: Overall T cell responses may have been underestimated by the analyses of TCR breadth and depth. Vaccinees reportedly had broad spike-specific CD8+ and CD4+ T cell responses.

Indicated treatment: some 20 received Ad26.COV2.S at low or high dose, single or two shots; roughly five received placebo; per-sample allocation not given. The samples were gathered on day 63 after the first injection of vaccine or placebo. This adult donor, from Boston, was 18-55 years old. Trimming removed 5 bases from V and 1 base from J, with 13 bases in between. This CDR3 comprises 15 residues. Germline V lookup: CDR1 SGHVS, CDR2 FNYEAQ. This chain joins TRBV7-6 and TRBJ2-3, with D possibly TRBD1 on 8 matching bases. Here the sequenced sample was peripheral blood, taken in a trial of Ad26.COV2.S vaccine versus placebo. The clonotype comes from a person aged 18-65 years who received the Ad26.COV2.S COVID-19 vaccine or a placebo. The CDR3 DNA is TGTGCCAGCAGCACAGGGGGGGCACGCACAGATACGCAGTATTTT. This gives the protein CASSTGGARTDTQYF.